The clone carrying this T cell receptor (beta chain) was recorded at least ten times. The antigen is undetermined. The data originate from a study of CD8 T cells in ankylosing spondylitis. Broader study findings: In peripheral blood, disease-linked CD8+ clones occurred at relatively low frequencies. Disease-linked clones reportedly showed significant enrichment in matched ankylosing spondylitis synovial fluid. Ankylosing spondylitis blood seemed to carry a telltale TCR beta motif made of fewer than 10 highly homologous variants.

Germline CDR1 reads MDHEN; CDR2 reads SYDVKM. The CDR3 loop spans 13 amino acids. V lost 7 bases and J lost 6; bases outside the gene matches: 6. MiXCR was run by TCRdb on the 5' RACE reads, yielding one entry per CDR3 protein. Among 250,000 to 400,000 distinct CDR3 sequences listed, around 10% were seen once. Specimen: blood, either unsorted or a sorted T cell fraction (not recorded which). V is TRBV28 and J is TRBJ1-5, with 7 bases aligning to TRBD1. The source is a female donor with ankylosing spondylitis or in good health (not recorded which). DNA of the CDR3: TGTGCCAGCACGACGGGACAGTTTCAGCCCCAGCATTTT. It specifies CASTTGQFQPQHF.